The 21 T cell receptor beta chains listed next were all sequenced from one sample in a study of shared clonotypes between healthy human individuals. Only in-frame clones appear in the TCRdb table, and some are missing; sequencing was by immunoSEQ multiplex PCR. Among 2 million to 2.5 million clones, 80% to 95% were seen once, and the ten largest hold 0.37%. The sample was naive CD4+ T cells from PBMCs. Regarding subset: CD45RA+ positively selected. These receptors were collected from a man aged 18 to 29 in good health. Some clones in this sample may be carry-over from other donors' samples.

In regard to this clone: The sample has other DNA sequences that encode this CDR3 too. The chain joins TRBV11-2 to TRBJ2-3; D is unclear. In germline, CDR1 is SGHAT, CDR2 FQNNGV. Trimming took off 5 bases at V and 2 bases at J, with 5 bases between the two ends. This CDR3 is 12 amino acids long. CDR3 sequence (DNA): TGTGCCAGCAGCCCCTCCACAGATACGCAGTATTTT. This encodes CASSPSTDTQYF. The full variable domain, with the rest looked up from reference TRBV11-2 and TRBJ2-3, is EAGVAQSPRYKIIEKRQSVAFWCNPISGHATLYWYQQILGQGPKLLIQFQNNGVVDDSQLPKDRFSAERLKGVDSTLKIQPAKLEDSAVYLCASSPSTDTQYFGPGTRLTVL.

The genes are TRBV7-7 and TRBJ2-5; 15 nucleotides line up with TRBD2. This CDR3 comprises 20 residues. With 4 bases clipped from V and 5 bases from J, the junction kept 17 bases outside the gene matches. Germline V gene lookup returns CDR1 SSHAT and CDR2 FNYEAQ (reference sequence). The CDR3 here is CASSSRGLAGGLGGLETQYF. In nucleotides, the CDR3 is TGTGCCAGCAGCTCGCGGGGACTAGCGGGAGGATTGGGTGGCTTGGAGACCCAGTACTTC.

Worth noting for this clone: Compared with germline, one end of the junction differs, possibly owing to a read error. The J gene is TRBJ2-7, the V gene TRBV4-3; TRBD2 matches at 9 bases. The V gene's germline CDR1 is LGHNA and CDR2 YSLEER. The CDR3 is 14 residues long. CDR3 amino acids: CASSQTPNSGSSDF. DNA of the CDR3: TGCGCCAGCAGCCAAACCCCGAATAGCGGGAGTTCTGACTTC.

The chain couples TRBV6-1 to TRBJ1-5; D is ambiguous. V was clipped by 4 bases and J by 1 base, with 5 bases between them. Germline CDR1 and CDR2: MNHNS and SASEGT. The CDR3 spans 13 residues. The CDR3 region has the DNA TGTGCCAGCAGTGGGGCGAGCAATCAGCCCCAGCATTTT. Translation: CASSGASNQPQHF.

The chain couples TRBV7-9 to TRBJ2-1, with D possibly TRBD1 on 5 matching bases. The CDR3 runs to 12 residues. Germline V gene data show CDR1 as SEHNR and CDR2 as FQNEAQ (reference sequence). V was pared by 5 bases and J by 6 bases, with 8 bases between. CDR3 amino acids: CASSPDSNEQFF. The CDR3 DNA reads TGTGCCAGCAGCCCAGACAGCAATGAGCAGTTCTTC.

The genes are TRBV19 and TRBJ2-1; possible D gene TRBD1, 6 bases. The length of the CDR3 is 14 residues. Trimming cost V 2 bases and J 5 bases, with 10 bases left between them. The V gene's germline CDR1 is LNHDA and CDR2 SQIVND (reference sequence). DNA of the CDR3: TGTGCCAGTAGTATACAGGGGAGTGACAATGAGCAGTTCTTC. Its translation: CASSIQGSDNEQFF.

This chain joins TRBV14 and TRBJ2-6; possible D gene TRBD1, 6 bases. The germline V gene has CDR1 SGHDN and CDR2 FVKESK. CDR3 length: 18 amino acids. The V end lost 0 bases, the J end lost 4 bases, and 16 bases lay between the germline ends. CDR3 loop: CASSQDRNRVGGANVLTF. The CDR3 DNA is TGTGCCAGCAGCCAAGATCGAAACAGGGTTGGAGGGGCCAACGTCCTGACTTTC.

V and J are TRBV18 and TRBJ1-1, with a tentative D call TRBD1 (6 bases). The V gene lost 3 bases and the J gene lost 4 bases, with 12 bases spanning the gap. The CDR3 sequence is 14 residues long. Germline V gene sequence: CDR1 KGHSH, CDR2 LQKENI. The CDR3 DNA follows: TGTGCCAGCTCACCCAAGGGGGGAAGCACTGAAGCTTTCTTT. It translates to CASSPKGGSTEAFF.

A note on this clone: Other DNA sequences in this specimen translate into the identical CDR3. This chain connects TRBV28 to TRBJ2-7, with D tentatively TRBD1 (6 bases). This CDR3 has 12 amino acids. Germline V gene lookup returns CDR1 MDHEN and CDR2 SYDVKM. Trimming stripped 2 bases from V and 4 bases from J, with 6 bases between. The CDR3 sequence is CASSLRGYEQYF. The CDR3 nucleotides read TGTGCCAGCAGTTTAAGGGGGTACGAGCAGTACTTC. Based on the CDR3 plus reference TRBV28 and TRBJ2-7, the full variable domain is DVKVTQSSRYLVKRTGEKVFLECVQDMDHENMFWYRQDPGLGLRLIYFSYDVKMKEKGDIPEGYSVSREKKERFSLILESASTNQTSMYLCASSLRGYEQYFGPGTRLTVT.

J is TRBJ2-7 and V is TRBV11-3, with D perhaps matching TRBD2 (5 bases). The CDR3 sequence is 14 residues long. V lost 2 bases, J lost 7 bases, and 15 bases lay in between. From germline, CDR1 is SGHNT and CDR2 YENEEA. The CDR3 loop reads CASSLRGNSGEQYF. As DNA, the CDR3 is TGTGCCAGCAGCTTAAGAGGGAATTCGGGTGAGCAGTACTTC. The full variable domain, completed using reference TRBV11-3 and TRBJ2-7, is EAGVVQSPRYKIIEKKQPVAFWCNPISGHNTLYWYLQNLGQGPELLIRYENEEAVDDSQLPKDRFSAERLKGVDSTLKIQPAELGDSAVYLCASSLRGNSGEQYFGPGTRLTVT.

Comments on this clone: Other DNA variants within this sample encode the same CDR3. The chain employs TRBV11-2 and TRBJ2-7, with D perhaps TRBD1 or TRBD2 (5 bases each). Germline V gene sequence: CDR1 SGHAT, CDR2 FQNNGV. The CDR3 has 15 residues. Trimming took 0 bases from V and 1 from J, leaving 10 bases between them. DNA for the CDR3: TGTGCCAGCAGCTTAGATCGGGGCCCTTCCTACGAGCAGTACTTC. Encoded protein: CASSLDRGPSYEQYF.

The rearrangement joins TRBV6-5 to TRBJ1-4; a weak D match, TRBD1 (5 bases). Germline loops: CDR1 MNHEY, CDR2 SVGAGI. V gave up 6 bases and J gave up 4 bases, with 12 bases separating them. CDR3 length equals 14 residues. The CDR3 is CASREFGGNEKLFF. Here the CDR3 DNA reads TGTGCCAGCAGGGAGTTCGGGGGTAATGAAAAACTGTTTTTT.

The gene calls are TRBV9 and TRBJ1-5; 7 nucleotides match TRBD1. There are 16 residues in the CDR3. J gave up 0 bases and V 4 bases, and 7 bases lay outside the gene matches. Germline V gene data show CDR1 as SGDLS and CDR2 as YYNGEE. In DNA, the CDR3 is TGTGCCAGCAGCCCAGGGGGACACCATAGCAATCAGCCCCAGCATTTT. Translating it yields CASSPGGHHSNQPQHF.

V usage is TRBV14 and J usage is TRBJ2-1; 9 nucleotides align to TRBD1. The CDR3 has 15 amino acids. Trimming cost V 5 bases and J 3 bases; bases outside gene matches: 5. Germline CDR1 is SGHDN and CDR2 is FVKESK. Here the CDR3 DNA reads TGTGCCAGCAGCTATCCGGGACAGGGCTACAATGAGCAGTTCTTC. As protein: CASSYPGQGYNEQFF.

The chain recombines TRBV7-9 with TRBJ1-2; D not resolved. The length of the CDR3 is 16 residues. Trimming shortened V by 3 bases and J by 2 bases, and 16 bases separated the two germline ends. Germline CDR1 is SEHNR and CDR2 is FQNEAQ (reference sequence). The CDR3, as DNA: TGTGCCAGCAGCTTCTCAGGTTCGCCCCTGAACTATGGCTACACCTTC. It translates to CASSFSGSPLNYGYTF.

Concerning this clone itself: The same CDR3 is also encoded by other DNA sequences in this sample. The chain carries TRBV9 and TRBJ1-2, with TRBD1 as a possible D gene (5 bases). CDR1 and CDR2 (germline): SGDLS, YYNGEE. The CDR3 sequence is 14 residues long. Trimming pared 0 bases from V and 2 bases from J, leaving 8 bases between. The CDR3, as DNA: TGTGCCAGCAGCGTAGGTCAGGGCAACTATGGCTACACCTTC. It is translated as CASSVGQGNYGYTF. Filled out from reference TRBV9 and TRBJ1-2, the complete variable domain reads DSGVTQTPKHLITATGQRVTLRCSPRSGDLSVYWYQQSLDQGLQFLIQYYNGEERAKGNILERFSAQQFPDLHSELNLSSLELGDSALYFCASSVGQGNYGYTFGSGTRLTVV.

This sequence joins TRBV6-5 and TRBJ2-7; 7 nucleotides agree with TRBD1. This CDR3 region has 13 residues. The junction had 10 bases not matched to a gene; V was cut back by 8 bases and J by 6 bases. Germline-derived CDR1 and CDR2 are MNHEY and SVGAGI. The CDR3 region is CASLVPGGREQYF. CDR3 in DNA: TGTGCCAGCCTTGTCCCAGGGGGTCGCGAGCAGTACTTC.

The V gene is TRBV13, the J gene TRBJ1-2; no clear D gene. CDR3 length: 12 residues. The germline V gene encodes CDR1 PRHDT and CDR2 FYEKMQ (reference sequence). The V gene lost 3 bases and the J gene lost 4 bases, with 6 bases spanning the gap. CDR3 in DNA: TGTGCCAGCAGCTTGTCGGTCTATGGCTACACCTTC. It specifies CASSLSVYGYTF. The full variable domain, completed using reference TRBV13 and TRBJ1-2, is AAGVIQSPRHLIKEKRETATLKCYPIPRHDTVYWYQQGPGQDPQFLISFYEKMQSDKGSIPDRFSAQQFSDYHSELNMSSLELGDSALYFCASSLSVYGYTFGSGTRLTVV.

The V call is TRBV2, the J call TRBJ2-1; possible D gene TRBD2, 6 bases. CDR3 length equals 10 residues. Germline V gene sequence: CDR1 SNHLY, CDR2 FYNNEI. Between the trimmed V and J ends, which lost 9 bases and 8 bases, there was a span of 8 bases. CDR3 in DNA: TGTGCCAGGGGGGGAGATGAGCAGTTCTTC. The encoded protein is CARGGDEQFF.

V and J are TRBV11-3 and TRBJ2-7; 10 bases fit TRBD1. CDR1 and CDR2 (germline): SGHNT, YENEEA. V was clipped by 1 base and J by 2 bases; unmatched bases: 17. The CDR3 sequence is 20 residues long. The CDR3 reads CASSLVLEGQGVPFTYEQYF. In DNA, the CDR3 is TGTGCCAGCAGCTTAGTCCTCGAAGGACAGGGGGTCCCCTTTACCTACGAGCAGTACTTC.

The chain recombines TRBV7-2 with TRBJ1-2; possible D gene TRBD1, 5 bases. Trimming shortened V by 5 bases and J by 4 bases, and 17 bases separated the two germline ends. This CDR3 region has 15 residues. The V gene's germline CDR1 is SGHTA and CDR2 FQGNSA. CDR3 in DNA: TGTGCCAGCAGCGCCCGGGACGGAGAATTCTATGGCTACACCTTC. It translates to CASSARDGEFYGYTF.